Each of the 24 T cell receptor beta chains below was sequenced from the same sample in a study of T cell responses to AZD1222 COVID-19 vaccine. Using immunoSEQ multiplex PCR, the repertoire was profiled, and TCRdb retains in-frame clones only, with some absent. The sample contains some 150,000 clones, 85% to 95% of which appear only once. The sequences come from peripheral blood, collected on day 0 of AZD1222 vaccination. Receptors originate from an adult in good health.

The chain has TRBV29-1 and TRBJ1-1; D is unclear. Germline lookup yields CDR1 SQVTM and CDR2 ANQGSEA. The CDR3 has 13 residues. V dropped 4 bases and J dropped 1 base, with 10 bases sitting between them. The CDR3 DNA reads TGCAGCGTTGCCGGACGGGCGAACACTGAAGCTTTCTTT. Encoded protein: CSVAGRANTEAFF. The full variable domain, its missing parts supplied by reference TRBV29-1 and TRBJ1-1, is SAVISQKPSRDICQRGTSLTIQCQVDSQVTMMFWYRQQPGQSLTLIATANQGSEATYESGFVIDKFPISRPNLTFSTLTVSNMSPEDSSIYLCSVAGRANTEAFFGQGTRLTVV.

This chain joins TRBV27 and TRBJ1-5; D remains unclear. The CDR3 consists of 15 residues. Germline V CDR1 and CDR2: MNHEY, SMNVEV (reference sequence). The ends were cut back, 5 bases at V and 3 bases at J, with 14 bases in the middle. CDR3 coding DNA: TGTGCCAGCAGTCCCCTATGGGAAAACAATCAGCCCCAGCATTTT. Protein: CASSPLWENNQPQHF.

The CDR3 loop is CASSSNRGNYGYTF. The CDR3, as DNA: TGTGCCAGCAGCTCGAACAGGGGGAACTATGGCTACACCTTC. V is TRBV7-2 and J is TRBJ1-2; 8 bases agree with TRBD1. With V trimmed by 4 bases and J by 2 bases, 3 bases remained unmatched. This CDR3 is 14 amino acids long. Germline V gene sequence: CDR1 SGHTA, CDR2 FQGNSA.

The rearrangement links TRBV15 to TRBJ2-2; TRBD2 agrees at 8 bases. The V segment lost 3 bases and the J segment 7 bases; nucleotides outside the gene matches: 10. Germline CDR1 is LNHNV and CDR2 is YYDKDF (reference sequence). The CDR3 totals 16 residues. The CDR3 sequence is CATSRILAGRLGELFF. CDR3 bases: TGTGCCACCAGCAGGATCTTAGCGGGGCGACTCGGGGAGCTGTTTTTT.

V is TRBV30 and J is TRBJ1-2; D ambiguous. The CDR3 sequence is 12 residues long. CDR1 and CDR2 from the germline V gene are GTSNPN and SVGIG (reference sequence). V was pared by 2 bases and J by 4 bases, with 8 bases between. CDR3 nucleotides: TGTGCCTGGAGTCCGCGTTTCTATGGCTACACCTTC. It translates to CAWSPRFYGYTF.

V and J are TRBV5-1 and TRBJ2-7; 7 bases fit TRBD2. The CDR3 extends over 12 amino acids. CDR1 SGHRS and CDR2 YFSETQ come from the germline V gene. V gave up 6 bases and J gave up 6 bases; unmatched junction bases: 6. The CDR3 spells CASTLTGGEQYF. The CDR3 DNA follows: TGCGCCAGCACCCTTACGGGAGGCGAGCAGTACTTC.

This clone was seen only once. This chain uses TRBV7-9 with TRBJ2-7; D perhaps matches TRBD2 (6 bases). This CDR3 is built from 15 residues. Germline V gene lookup returns CDR1 SEHNR and CDR2 FQNEAQ (reference sequence). Trimming took off 4 bases at V and 4 bases at J, with 17 bases between the two ends. As DNA, the CDR3 is TGTGCCAGCAGCTCCGGACTAAAAAACCTATACGAGCAGTACTTC. Translated, it gives CASSSGLKNLYEQYF.

The chain links TRBV5-1 to TRBJ2-7; 7 bases align to TRBD1. The CDR3 is made up of 13 amino acids. The germline V gene encodes CDR1 SGHRS and CDR2 YFSETQ. The ends lost 5 bases at V and 0 bases at J; junction bases unmatched: 2. The CDR3 bases are TGCGCCAGCAGAGGGGACAGCTCCTACGAGCAGTACTTC. Protein: CASRGDSSYEQYF.

The chain combines TRBV7-9 with TRBJ1-3; D possibly corresponds to TRBD1 (6 bases). Germline CDR1 is SEHNR and CDR2 is FQNEAQ (reference sequence). The CDR3 sequence is 16 residues long. Trimming shortened V by 1 base and J by 4 bases, and 14 bases separated the two germline ends. CDR3 protein: CASSLEVQGLGNTIYF. The CDR3 DNA sequence: TGTGCCAGCAGCTTAGAAGTACAGGGACTCGGAAACACCATATATTTT.

In nucleotides, the CDR3 is TGTGCCAGCGGTTTTCAGGGCGGCTCTGGAAACACCATATATTTT. This gives the protein CASGFQGGSGNTIYF. This chain links TRBV5-6 with TRBJ1-3; TRBD1 is a possible D gene (5 bases). The CDR3 is 15 amino acids. V shed 7 bases and J shed 0 bases, with 14 bases lying between them. Germline values: CDR1 SGHDT, CDR2 YYEEEE.

The chain uses TRBV6-5 and TRBJ2-7, with a tentative D call TRBD1 (6 bases). V gave up 6 bases and J gave up 5 bases, with 11 bases separating them. Germline values: CDR1 MNHEY, CDR2 SVGAGI. The CDR3 is made up of 12 amino acids. The CDR3 DNA follows: TGTGCCAGCAGCCTCACAGGGAACGAGCAGTACTTC. Protein sequence: CASSLTGNEQYF.

This chain connects TRBV6-1 to TRBJ1-1; no firm D call. There are 14 residues in the CDR3. The germline V and J ends were trimmed by 3 bases and 9 bases, with 17 bases remaining between them. The germline CDR1 and CDR2 sequences are MNHNS and SASEGT. The CDR3 sequence: CASSETPYPPKAFF. As DNA, the CDR3 is TGTGCCAGCAGTGAGACTCCTTACCCACCGAAAGCTTTCTTT.

The chain employs TRBV3-1 (or the pseudogene TRBV3-2) and TRBJ2-3, with TRBD2 matching 7 bases. Germline-derived CDR1 and CDR2 are LGHDT and YNNKEL (reference sequence). Trimming removed 0 bases from V and 8 bases from J; junction bases left unmatched: 8. CDR3 length equals 15 residues. Here the CDR3 reads CASSQERFGGGTQYF. CDR3 coding DNA: TGTGCCAGCAGCCAAGAAAGGTTCGGCGGGGGTACGCAGTATTTT.

The chain carries TRBV6-6 and TRBJ1-2, with D perhaps matching TRBD1 (5 bases). Trimming removed 4 bases at V and 6 bases at J, with 18 bases between. Germline V CDR1 and CDR2: MNHNY, SVGAGI (reference sequence). This CDR3 comprises 15 residues. In nucleotides, the CDR3 is TGTGCCAGCAGTTCGGTCGGGGCAAACCCGAATGGCTACACCTTC. Translation: CASSSVGANPNGYTF.

This chain links TRBV7-9 with TRBJ1-2, with D perhaps TRBD1 (5 bases). This CDR3 contains 16 residues. Germline V gene data show CDR1 as SEHNR and CDR2 as FQNEAQ (reference sequence). The V end was cut by 4 bases, the J end by 4 bases, with 19 bases between. The CDR3 nucleotides read TGTGCCAGCAGCTACTTTTCACCGGGGGACGGCTATGGCTACACCTTC. It yields the protein CASSYFSPGDGYGYTF.

The chain is built from TRBV28 and TRBJ1-1, with D unresolved. CDR1 is MDHEN, CDR2 SYDVKM, per germline. The CDR3 runs 12 residues. V was cut by 6 bases and J by 2 bases, with 7 bases left in between. CDR3 residues: CASREYNTEAFF. For the CDR3, the DNA is TGTGCCAGCAGGGAATACAACACTGAAGCTTTCTTT.

The chain recombines TRBV6-6 with TRBJ1-2; D is unresolved. V lost 6 bases and J 0 bases, leaving 14 bases between the germline ends. Per germline, CDR1 MNHNY and CDR2 SVGAGI (reference sequence). The CDR3 consists of 15 residues. Written as DNA, the CDR3 is TGTGCCAGCAGGGACCTTCGAGCCTCTAACTATGGCTACACCTTC. It specifies CASRDLRASNYGYTF.

The chain is built from TRBV6-4 and TRBJ1-1; no clear D gene. The V end was cut by 5 bases, the J end by 5 bases, with 12 bases between. Looked up from germline, CDR1 is MRHNA and CDR2 is SNTAGT. This CDR3 is built from 13 residues. The CDR3 DNA sequence: TGTGCCAGCAGTACTGAGTTCGGGACTGAAGCTTTCTTT. This gives the protein CASSTEFGTEAFF.

CDR3 protein: CASSFHVLTGTVVDTEAFF. The DNA of the CDR3 is TGTGCCAGCAGCTTTCACGTACTGACAGGGACCGTCGTAGACACTGAAGCTTTCTTT. The chain recombines TRBV7-8 with TRBJ1-1; the match to TRBD1 covers 7 bases. Germline V CDR1 and CDR2: SGHVS, FQNEAQ. The J segment lost 3 bases and the V segment lost 3 bases, leaving 19 bases of the junction unmatched. This CDR3 region has 19 residues.

The rearrangement uses TRBV18 and TRBJ2-4, with a tentative D call TRBD1 (5 bases). CDR3 length: 15 residues. Trimming took 1 base from V and 4 from J, leaving 11 bases between them. CDR1 KGHSH and CDR2 LQKENI come from the germline V gene. CDR3 protein: CASSPRTGSKNIQYF. The CDR3 DNA is TGTGCCAGCTCACCACGCACAGGCTCAAAAAACATTCAGTACTTC.

The V call is TRBV2, the J call TRBJ1-2, with D hard to call. Germline lookup yields CDR1 SNHLY and CDR2 FYNNEI. This CDR3 contains 10 residues. V was clipped by 6 bases and J by 14 bases, with 13 bases between them. The CDR3 sequence: CASRRVDGTF. The CDR3 region has the DNA TGTGCCAGCAGGCGGGTCGACGGGACCTTC.

This sequence joins TRBV5-1 and TRBJ2-2, with TRBD1 identical over 7 bases. Germline V gene data show CDR1 as SGHRS and CDR2 as YFSETQ. Losses at the gene ends were 3 bases for V and 5 bases for J; bases not matched to a gene: 4. The CDR3 runs 14 residues. The CDR3 DNA is TGCGCCAGCAGCTCGGGACAGCTTACCGGGGAGCTGTTTTTT. Translated, it gives CASSSGQLTGELFF.

V usage is TRBV9 and J usage is TRBJ1-2; 7 bases line up with TRBD1. V shed 3 bases and J 2 bases; nucleotides not matched to a gene: 7. This CDR3 is 15 amino acids long. Germline-derived CDR1 and CDR2 are SGDLS and YYNGEE. Here the CDR3 DNA reads TGTGCCAGCAGCGCGTCGTCAGGGGGGAACTATGGCTACACCTTC. Protein product: CASSASSGGNYGYTF. Full variable domain (missing parts from reference TRBV9 and TRBJ1-2): DSGVTQTPKHLITATGQRVTLRCSPRSGDLSVYWYQQSLDQGLQFLIQYYNGEERAKGNILERFSAQQFPDLHSELNLSSLELGDSALYFCASSASSGGNYGYTFGSGTRLTVV.

The rearrangement joins TRBV5-4 to TRBJ1-2; 9 nucleotides agree with TRBD1. J lost 6 bases, V lost 1 base, and 7 bases had no gene match. This CDR3 spans 15 amino acids. Looked up from germline, CDR1 is SGHNT and CDR2 is YYREEE (reference sequence). The CDR3 region has the DNA TGTGCCAGCAGCTTGTCCGGGACAGGGATAAATGGCTACACCTTC. This encodes CASSLSGTGINGYTF. Full variable domain (outside the CDR3, taken from reference TRBV5-4 and TRBJ1-2): ETGVTQSPTHLIKTRGQQVTLRCSSQSGHNTVSWYQQALGQGPQFIFQYYREEENGRGNFPPRFSGLQFPNYSSELNVNALELDDSALYLCASSLSGTGINGYTFGSGTRLTVV.